These 18 T cell receptor beta chains came from one sample sequenced in a study of blood T cell repertoires in COVID-19. The method was immunoSEQ multiplex PCR; TCRdb's version includes in-frame clones alone and lacks a portion of them. The sample records 210,000 or so clones, around four fifths being singletons. Sequences were obtained from peripheral blood. These receptors were taken from a woman in her forties or fifties with active or convalescent COVID-19.

The chain recombines TRBV7-9 with TRBJ1-2; TRBD1 might be the D (5 bases). Germline V lookup: CDR1 SEHNR, CDR2 FQNEAQ (reference sequence). V was cut by 1 base and J by 7 bases, with 22 bases left in between. This CDR3 spans 17 amino acids. Here the CDR3 reads CASSLVGASPLLSGYTF. The CDR3 region has the DNA TGTGCCAGCAGCTTAGTAGGGGCCAGCCCCCTCCTCTCTGGCTACACCTTC.

This chain uses TRBV10-1 with TRBJ2-7, with D unclear. V lost 3 bases, J lost 7 bases, and 10 bases lay in between. Germline V gives CDR1 WNHNN, CDR2 SYGVQD (reference sequence). This CDR3 has 12 residues. In DNA form, the CDR3 reads TGCGCCAGCAGTGAAGAGACAACTGAGCAGTACTTC. This encodes CASSEETTEQYF.

This clone showed up just once. This chain joins TRBV19 and TRBJ2-2; D is uncertain. The germline V and J ends were trimmed by 1 base and 1 base, with 4 bases remaining between them. Germline V gene sequence: CDR1 LNHDA, CDR2 SQIVND (reference sequence). The CDR3 runs 14 residues. CDR3 loop: CASSIGLNTGELFF. In DNA form, the CDR3 reads TGTGCCAGTAGTATAGGACTGAACACCGGGGAGCTGTTTTTT.

The chain is built from TRBV3-1 (or the pseudogene TRBV3-2) and TRBJ1-2, with D maybe TRBD1 (5 bases). The CDR3 runs 13 residues. Trimming removed 1 base at V and 2 bases at J, with 5 bases between. Per the germline V gene, CDR1 is LGHDT and CDR2 is YNNKEL (reference sequence). In DNA, the CDR3 is TGTGCCAGCAGCCAAGGGACAAACTATGGCTACACCTTC. Translation: CASSQGTNYGYTF.

In regard to this clone: Other DNA sequences in the same sample also yield this CDR3. Written as DNA, the CDR3 is TGCGCCAGCAGCTTTGGGCAGGGGGCTGAAAAACTGTTTTTT. Protein product: CASSFGQGAEKLFF. This rearrangement joins TRBV5-1 to TRBJ1-4, with 8 bases fitting TRBD1. V was clipped by 2 bases and J by 7 bases; unmatched bases: 4. Germline CDR1 reads SGHRS; CDR2 reads YFSETQ. The CDR3 is 14 residues long. The full variable domain, rest sourced from reference TRBV5-1 and TRBJ1-4, is KAGVTQTPRYLIKTRGQQVTLSCSPISGHRSVSWYQQTPGQGLQFLFEYFSETQRNKGNFPGRFSGRQFSNSRSEMNVSTLELGDSALYLCASSFGQGAEKLFFGSGTQLSVL.

The chain couples TRBV6-5 to TRBJ2-3; 8 nucleotides agree with TRBD2. Germline values: CDR1 MNHEY, CDR2 SVGAGI. The V segment lost 10 bases and the J segment 3 bases; nucleotides outside the gene matches: 12. The CDR3 loop spans 15 amino acids. As DNA, the CDR3 is TGTGCCACCACGAGACTAGCGTCGAGTACAGATACGCAGTATTTT. Amino acid sequence: CATTRLASSTDTQYF.

The chain uses TRBV6-5 and TRBJ2-2; D is ambiguous. The V end lost 6 bases, the J end lost 5 bases, and 13 bases lay between the germline ends. CDR1 is MNHEY, CDR2 SVGAGI, per germline. The CDR3 covers 14 residues. The CDR3 protein is CASSSAPGTGELFF. CDR3 DNA: TGTGCCAGCAGCTCGGCCCCAGGAACCGGGGAGCTGTTTTTT.

V gene TRBV18 combines with J gene TRBJ2-3, with D possibly TRBD2 on 7 matching bases. The CDR3 spans 16 residues. Per the germline V gene, CDR1 is KGHSH and CDR2 is LQKENI. V was shortened by 0 bases and J by 0 bases, with 10 bases between the two germline ends. CDR3 amino acids: CASSPPGRGSTDTQYF. The CDR3 bases are TGTGCCAGCTCACCACCGGGGAGGGGGAGCACAGATACGCAGTATTTT.

The rearrangement uses TRBV5-6 and TRBJ1-1; D uncertain. This CDR3 has 15 residues. From germline, CDR1 is SGHDT and CDR2 YYEEEE. V lost 1 base and J 2 bases, leaving 12 bases between the germline ends. The chain's CDR3 is CASSLPTKGNTEAFF. CDR3 nucleotide sequence: TGTGCCAGCAGCTTGCCGACTAAGGGAAACACTGAAGCTTTCTTT.

The chain combines TRBV28 with TRBJ2-7; D possibly corresponds to TRBD2 (7 bases). In germline, CDR1 is MDHEN, CDR2 SYDVKM. Between the trimmed V and J ends, which lost 1 base and 4 bases, there was a span of 11 bases. The CDR3 sequence is 14 residues long. In DNA form, the CDR3 reads TGTGCCAGCAGTTTATCGGGGGGCTGGTACGAGCAGTACTTC. Amino acids: CASSLSGGWYEQYF.

The chain combines TRBV18 with TRBJ2-2; TRBD2 matches at 10 bases. V lost 3 bases to trimming and J lost 3 bases; unmatched junction nucleotides: 10. The CDR3 runs 18 residues. Germline V lookup: CDR1 KGHSH, CDR2 LQKENI. The CDR3 DNA is TGTGCCAGCTCACCCCGACTCGCCGGACTAGCGGACACCGGGGAGCTGTTTTTT. This sequence encodes CASSPRLAGLADTGELFF.

The chain combines TRBV28 with TRBJ2-7; TRBD1 matches at 9 bases. The junction had 14 bases not matched to a gene; V was cut back by 6 bases and J by 5 bases. Germline values: CDR1 MDHEN, CDR2 SYDVKM. CDR3 length: 16 residues. The chain's CDR3 is CASSVHPGTGPHEQYF. The DNA for the CDR3 is TGTGCCAGCAGCGTACATCCCGGGACAGGGCCCCACGAGCAGTACTTC.

This rearrangement joins TRBV12-5 to TRBJ2-1; TRBD1 agrees at 7 bases. From germline, CDR1 is LGHNT and CDR2 FRNRAP. Unmatched junction bases numbered 4, after V lost 1 base and J lost 4 bases. The CDR3 contains 15 residues. CDR3 nucleotides: TGTGCTAGTGGTTTGGGACAGGGATATTACAATGAGCAGTTCTTC. The encoded protein is CASGLGQGYYNEQFF.

The chain couples TRBV5-4 to TRBJ2-3; 12 positions agree with TRBD2. Trimming cost V 0 bases and J 4 bases; bases outside gene matches: 3. Germline V gene data show CDR1 as SGHNT and CDR2 as YYREEE (reference sequence). The CDR3 is 16 residues long. CDR3 DNA sequence: TGTGCCAGCAGCTTGGGACTAGCGGGGGCCCCAGATACGCAGTATTTT. Amino acids: CASSLGLAGAPDTQYF.

J is TRBJ1-1 and V is TRBV5-1; TRBD1 aligns across 7 bases. CDR1 and CDR2 from the germline V gene are SGHRS and YFSETQ. The CDR3 covers 14 residues. V was clipped by 3 bases and J by 5 bases; unmatched bases: 7. CDR3 in DNA: TGCGCCAGCAGCTCTACAGGGGTGGGGACTGAAGCTTTCTTT. As protein: CASSSTGVGTEAFF.

The chain has TRBV19 and TRBJ2-3, with D tentatively TRBD2 (6 bases). Trimming removed 3 bases from V and 4 bases from J, with 14 bases in between. The CDR3 extends over 15 amino acids. The germline V gene has CDR1 LNHDA and CDR2 SQIVND (reference sequence). CDR3 bases: TGTGCCAGTAGTATTTGGCAGGGAGGCGCAGATACGCAGTATTTT. Its translation is CASSIWQGGADTQYF.

This CDR3 is CASSFGLVTEQYF. CDR3 coding DNA: TGCGCCAGCAGCTTCGGTCTAGTCACCGAGCAGTACTTC. V usage is TRBV5-1 and J usage is TRBJ2-7; the D is unclear. The CDR3 spans 13 residues. The ends were cut back, 2 bases at V and 6 bases at J, with 12 bases in the middle. Germline CDR1 reads SGHRS; CDR2 reads YFSETQ.

The chain employs TRBV19 and TRBJ1-3; D remains unclear. Germline CDR1 reads LNHDA; CDR2 reads SQIVND (reference sequence). The CDR3 covers 15 residues. Trimming took off 9 bases at V and 1 base at J, with 16 bases between the two ends. The CDR3 DNA reads TGTGCCAGCAGAGCCTCTCTAGATTCTGGAAACACCATATATTTT. Translated: CASRASLDSGNTIYF.